The 28 T cell receptor beta chains below all came from one sample that was sequenced in a study of siplizumab effects on memory and regulatory T cells. Assay: immunoSEQ multiplex PCR; the TCRdb copy retains only in-frame clones and omits some. The table shows about 110,000 clones, with about 91% occurring only once. Specimen: Tregs sorted from blood. The source is a human donor in good health.

The chain is built from TRBV9 and TRBJ1-1, with D uncertain. The V gene lost 4 bases and the J gene lost 0 bases, with 10 bases spanning the gap. This CDR3 comprises 14 residues. Germline CDR1 and CDR2: SGDLS and YYNGEE. The CDR3 sequence: CASSSSLMNTEAFF. DNA of the CDR3: TGTGCCAGCAGCTCCAGCCTAATGAACACTGAAGCTTTCTTT.

This clone has just one count. J is TRBJ1-4 and V is TRBV27, with D possibly matching TRBD1 (6 bases). The germline V and J ends were trimmed by 4 bases and 12 bases, with 18 bases remaining between them. Germline V gives CDR1 MNHEY, CDR2 SMNVEV (reference sequence). This CDR3 is built from 14 residues. CDR3 coding DNA: TGTGCCAGCAGTTGGGGGGGGCGGCGGGGGGAACTGTTTTTT. Translation gives CASSWGGRRGELFF.

This sequence joins TRBV5-5 and TRBJ1-1, with unresolved D. Deletions cut 4 bases from V and 0 bases from J, with 7 bases between. From germline, CDR1 is SGHKS and CDR2 YYEKEE (reference sequence). The CDR3 is made up of 13 amino acids. CDR3 residues: CASSRGVNTEAFF. CDR3 DNA sequence: TGTGCCAGCAGCCGGGGAGTGAACACTGAAGCTTTCTTT.

The chain links TRBV5-1 to TRBJ2-5; possibly TRBD2 for D (5 bases). The CDR3 is 14 amino acids. CDR1 and CDR2 from the germline V gene are SGHRS and YFSETQ. The germline V and J ends were trimmed by 0 bases and 5 bases, with 11 bases remaining between them. The CDR3 loop is CASSLASGIETQYF. The DNA of the CDR3 is TGCGCCAGCAGCTTGGCCTCGGGGATTGAGACCCAGTACTTC.

The chain carries TRBV5-1 and TRBJ2-2; D unresolved. The germline V and J ends were trimmed by 0 bases and 4 bases, with 7 bases remaining between them. CDR3 length: 14 residues. The germline CDR1 and CDR2 sequences are SGHRS and YFSETQ. CDR3 protein: CASSLGLGTGELFF. The CDR3 coding sequence is TGCGCCAGCAGCTTGGGGCTAGGCACCGGGGAGCTGTTTTTT. Supplemented by reference TRBV5-1 and TRBJ2-2, the full variable domain reads KAGVTQTPRYLIKTRGQQVTLSCSPISGHRSVSWYQQTPGQGLQFLFEYFSETQRNKGNFPGRFSGRQFSNSRSEMNVSTLELGDSALYLCASSLGLGTGELFFGEGSRLTVL.

The chain combines TRBV7-9 with TRBJ2-5; D gene ambiguous. The CDR3 runs 17 residues. From germline, CDR1 is SEHNR and CDR2 FQNEAQ (reference sequence). Trimming shortened V by 1 base and J by 1 base, and 16 bases separated the two germline ends. This CDR3 reads CASSLGVDNYRQETQYF. CDR3 DNA sequence: TGTGCCAGCAGCTTAGGAGTGGATAACTATCGCCAAGAGACCCAGTACTTC.

The chain recombines TRBV7-9 with TRBJ1-1; D uncertain. The V and J ends lost 0 bases and 0 bases respectively, with 8 bases between them. The CDR3 sequence is 15 residues long. The germline V gene has CDR1 SEHNR and CDR2 FQNEAQ (reference sequence). CDR3 in amino acids: CASSLAGTMNTEAFF. In DNA form, the CDR3 reads TGTGCCAGCAGCTTAGCGGGAACCATGAACACTGAAGCTTTCTTT.

The V gene is TRBV19, the J gene TRBJ2-7; 7 bases fit TRBD1. The V and J ends lost 9 bases and 2 bases, in that order; junction bases with no gene match: 7. Germline V gene lookup returns CDR1 LNHDA and CDR2 SQIVND (reference sequence). The CDR3 loop spans 13 amino acids. The CDR3 bases are TGTGCCAGCCAAAACAGGGGAACCTACGAGCAGTACTTC. Protein sequence: CASQNRGTYEQYF.

The rearrangement uses TRBV18 and TRBJ1-2; 8 positions match TRBD1. CDR1 and CDR2 from the germline V gene are KGHSH and LQKENI. The CDR3 totals 13 residues. With 6 bases clipped from V and 8 bases from J, the junction kept 8 bases outside the gene matches. The CDR3 sequence is CASSPDRDGGYTF. As DNA, the CDR3 is TGTGCCAGCTCGCCGGACAGGGACGGCGGCTACACCTTC.

V is TRBV7-8 and J is TRBJ2-2; no definite D call. CDR3 length: 12 amino acids. Looked up from germline, CDR1 is SGHVS and CDR2 is FQNEAQ. With 2 bases removed from V and 7 bases from J, the gap between germline ends came to 5 bases. CDR3 nucleotides: TGTGCCAGCAGCTTACTTAGCGGGGAGCTGTTTTTT. Translating gives CASSLLSGELFF.

The chain recombines TRBV12-5 with TRBJ2-7; possible D gene TRBD2, 5 bases. V dropped 1 base and J dropped 5 bases, with 12 bases sitting between them. From germline, CDR1 is LGHNT and CDR2 FRNRAP. The CDR3 is 14 residues long. The CDR3 DNA reads TGTGCTAGTGGTTTGGACCCGGGAAGGCACGAGCAGTACTTC. It is translated as CASGLDPGRHEQYF. The whole variable domain, filled in from reference TRBV12-5 and TRBJ2-7, reads DARVTQTPRHKVTEMGQEVTMRCQPILGHNTVFWYRQTMMQGLELLAYFRNRAPLDDSGMPKDRFSAEMPDATLATLKIQPSEPRDSAVYFCASGLDPGRHEQYFGPGTRLTVT.

The rearrangement uses TRBV5-4 and TRBJ2-3; tentatively, D is TRBD2 (5 bases). This CDR3 has 15 residues. V was trimmed by 0 bases and J by 0 bases, leaving 8 bases between them. CDR1 and CDR2 from the germline V gene are SGHNT and YYREEE (reference sequence). In DNA form, the CDR3 reads TGTGCCAGCAGCTTGGTTCTAGCAAGCACAGATACGCAGTATTTT. This codes for CASSLVLASTDTQYF.

J is TRBJ2-3 and V is TRBV2; the D gene is possibly TRBD1 (6 bases). This CDR3 comprises 14 residues. With 7 bases removed from V and 5 bases from J, the gap between germline ends came to 16 bases. The germline gives CDR1 SNHLY, CDR2 FYNNEI. The CDR3 sequence is CASKMGASGDTQYF. The CDR3 DNA is TGTGCCAGCAAGATGGGGGCCTCTGGAGATACGCAGTATTTT. The full variable domain, its missing parts supplied by reference TRBV2 and TRBJ2-3, is EPEVTQTPSHQVTQMGQEVILRCVPISNHLYFYWYRQILGQKVEFLVSFYNNEISEKSEIFDDQFSVERPDGSNFTLKIRSTKLEDSAMYFCASKMGASGDTQYFGPGTRLTVL.

V usage is TRBV5-1 and J usage is TRBJ2-7, with D possibly being TRBD1 (6 bases). The CDR3 runs 18 residues. Per the germline V gene, CDR1 is SGHRS and CDR2 is YFSETQ. The V and J ends lost 1 base and 0 bases respectively, with 20 bases between them. CDR3 amino acids: CASSLTYPGQSLSYEQYF. CDR3 DNA sequence: TGCGCCAGCAGCTTGACATACCCAGGACAGAGTCTCTCCTACGAGCAGTACTTC. The full variable domain, with the rest looked up from reference TRBV5-1 and TRBJ2-7, is KAGVTQTPRYLIKTRGQQVTLSCSPISGHRSVSWYQQTPGQGLQFLFEYFSETQRNKGNFPGRFSGRQFSNSRSEMNVSTLELGDSALYLCASSLTYPGQSLSYEQYFGPGTRLTVT.

The chain uses TRBV5-1 and TRBJ1-2, with a weak D call TRBD1 (5 bases). Trimming pared 4 bases from V and 0 bases from J, leaving 16 bases between. Germline V gene data show CDR1 as SGHRS and CDR2 as YFSETQ. The CDR3 is 16 residues long. The CDR3 coding sequence is TGCGCCAGCAGCATTTCCGGGACGCCTGCTAACTATGGCTACACCTTC. This translates into CASSISGTPANYGYTF.

The chain carries TRBV30 and TRBJ1-2; 7 positions agree with TRBD1. Germline V CDR1 and CDR2: GTSNPN, SVGIG (reference sequence). The CDR3 spans 13 residues. Trimming cost V 8 bases and J 4 bases; bases outside gene matches: 10. The CDR3 is CAGAAGGPYGYTF. The CDR3 bases are TGTGCCGGGGCGGCAGGGGGACCCTATGGCTACACCTTC.

The chain carries TRBV27 and TRBJ2-3, with D possibly matching TRBD1 (6 bases). Germline V gene lookup returns CDR1 MNHEY and CDR2 SMNVEV (reference sequence). CDR3 length: 16 residues. The V end was cut by 11 bases, the J end by 0 bases, with 21 bases between. The CDR3, as DNA: TGTGCCGTAGGGGGTCAGGGGCCGACAAGCACAGATACGCAGTATTTT. Amino acid sequence: CAVGGQGPTSTDTQYF.

The V and J genes are TRBV6-1 and TRBJ2-3; D is unresolved. The CDR3 runs 12 residues. Germline CDR1 and CDR2: MNHNS and SASEGT. V lost 7 bases to trimming and J lost 1 base, with 6 bases between them. CDR3 amino acids: CASNHGTDTQYF. The CDR3, as DNA: TGTGCCAGCAATCACGGCACAGATACGCAGTATTTT.

The V call is TRBV7-9, the J call TRBJ2-3; D is undetermined. The CDR3 covers 13 residues. Trimming shortened V by 1 base and J by 3 bases, and 5 bases separated the two germline ends. The germline CDR1 and CDR2 sequences are SEHNR and FQNEAQ (reference sequence). The CDR3 bases are TGTGCCAGCAGCTTAGTCGGGACAGATACGCAGTATTTT. Its protein product is CASSLVGTDTQYF.

The chain joins TRBV18 to TRBJ2-5; D is ambiguous. The J call is doubtful: the DNA matches TRBJ2-7 better. The germline CDR1 and CDR2 sequences are KGHSH and LQKENI. The CDR3 has 16 amino acids. CDR3 nucleotides: TGTGCCAGCTCACTAACACAGCCCGGGCCCGTCTACGAGCAGTACTTC. Translation: CASSLTQPGPVYEQYF.

The rearrangement joins TRBV5-1 to TRBJ2-1; TRBD2 agrees at 8 bases. This CDR3 contains 16 residues. Trimming removed 4 bases from V and 0 bases from J; junction bases left unmatched: 6. Germline V gene sequence: CDR1 SGHRS, CDR2 YFSETQ. DNA for the CDR3: TGCGCCAGCAGCCCTGGGCTAGCGGGCTCCTACAATGAGCAGTTCTTC. It yields the protein CASSPGLAGSYNEQFF.

The chain joins TRBV6-1 to TRBJ1-4, with D perhaps TRBD1 (5 bases). V lost 5 bases and J lost 3, with 10 bases in between. Per the germline V gene, CDR1 is MNHNS and CDR2 is SASEGT. The CDR3 spans 14 residues. Here the CDR3 DNA reads TGTGCCAGCAGTCGGGACCGGCCTAATGAAAAACTGTTTTTT. Translating it yields CASSRDRPNEKLFF.

About this clone: At the DNA level, this CDR3 is encoded by other sequences in the same sample as well. V is TRBV5-1 and J is TRBJ2-3; unclear D gene. The CDR3 is 12 residues long. With 2 bases removed from V and 1 base from J, the gap between germline ends came to 2 bases. CDR1 is SGHRS and CDR2 is YFSETQ in the germline V gene. CDR3 protein: CASSFGTDTQYF. The CDR3 bases are TGCGCCAGCAGCTTTGGCACAGATACGCAGTATTTT.

This chain joins TRBV5-1 and TRBJ1-2; D gene ambiguous. The CDR3 length is 13 residues. Trimming left V 1 base short and J 6 bases short, with 10 bases between. The V gene's germline CDR1 is SGHRS and CDR2 YFSETQ. CDR3 sequence: CASSLQKAHGYTF. The DNA of the CDR3 is TGCGCCAGCAGCTTGCAAAAGGCGCATGGCTACACCTTC.

At least ten counts were recorded for this clone. The rearrangement uses TRBV2 and TRBJ1-1; perhaps TRBD1 as D (5 bases). The CDR3 contains 13 residues. Looked up from germline, CDR1 is SNHLY and CDR2 is FYNNEI. V lost 5 bases and J lost 8, with 15 bases in between. The CDR3 region is CASSIQGAGEAFF. DNA for the CDR3: TGTGCCAGCAGTATCCAAGGGGCAGGGGAAGCTTTCTTT.

V usage is TRBV5-1 and J usage is TRBJ1-1; D might be TRBD1 (6 bases). Trimming removed 4 bases at V and 4 bases at J, with 17 bases between. The CDR3 is made up of 15 amino acids. Germline V lookup: CDR1 SGHRS, CDR2 YFSETQ. The CDR3 reads CASSPLAGDGTEAFF. The CDR3 bases are TGCGCCAGCAGCCCCCTGGCAGGGGACGGCACTGAAGCTTTCTTT.

The chain couples TRBV5-1 to TRBJ2-7; the D gene is possibly TRBD1 (5 bases). The CDR3 runs to 12 residues. The V and J ends lost 1 base and 6 bases respectively, with 8 bases between them. Germline V lookup: CDR1 SGHRS, CDR2 YFSETQ. The CDR3: CASSLIGVEQYF. DNA for the CDR3: TGCGCCAGCAGCTTGATAGGGGTCGAGCAGTACTTC.

This clone was seen only a few times. The chain is built from TRBV6-5 and TRBJ1-2; no definite D call. The CDR3 has 13 residues. Deletions cut 8 bases from V and 7 bases from J, with 17 bases between. The germline V gene has CDR1 MNHEY and CDR2 SVGAGI. Here the CDR3 reads CASVRAGSFGYTF. In nucleotides, the CDR3 is TGTGCCAGCGTCCGAGCGGGGTCATTTGGCTACACCTTC.